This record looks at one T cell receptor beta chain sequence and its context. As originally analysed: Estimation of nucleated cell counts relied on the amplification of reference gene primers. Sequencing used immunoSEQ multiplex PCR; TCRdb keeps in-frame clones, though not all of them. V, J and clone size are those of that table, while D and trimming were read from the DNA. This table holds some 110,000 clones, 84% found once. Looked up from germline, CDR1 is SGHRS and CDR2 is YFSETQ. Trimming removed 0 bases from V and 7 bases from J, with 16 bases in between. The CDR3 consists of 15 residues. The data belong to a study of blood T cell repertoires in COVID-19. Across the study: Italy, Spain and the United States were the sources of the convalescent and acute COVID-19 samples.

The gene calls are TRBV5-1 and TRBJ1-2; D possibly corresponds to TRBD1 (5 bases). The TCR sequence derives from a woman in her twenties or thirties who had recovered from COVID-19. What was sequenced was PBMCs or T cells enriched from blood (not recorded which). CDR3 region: CASSLEGRVNGGYTF. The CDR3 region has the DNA TGCGCCAGCAGCTTGGAGGGCAGGGTAAATGGTGGCTACACCTTC.